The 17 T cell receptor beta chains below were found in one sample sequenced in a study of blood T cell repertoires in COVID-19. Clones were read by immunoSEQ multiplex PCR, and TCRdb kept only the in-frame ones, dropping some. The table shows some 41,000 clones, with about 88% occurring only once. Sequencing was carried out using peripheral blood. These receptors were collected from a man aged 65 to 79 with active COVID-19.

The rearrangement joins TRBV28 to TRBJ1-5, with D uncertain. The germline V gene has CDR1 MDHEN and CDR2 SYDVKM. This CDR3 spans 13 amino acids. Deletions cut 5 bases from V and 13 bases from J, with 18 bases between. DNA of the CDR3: TGTGCCAGCAGTCTAAGGCTCGGGGATGTGCAGCATTTT. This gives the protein CASSLRLGDVQHF.

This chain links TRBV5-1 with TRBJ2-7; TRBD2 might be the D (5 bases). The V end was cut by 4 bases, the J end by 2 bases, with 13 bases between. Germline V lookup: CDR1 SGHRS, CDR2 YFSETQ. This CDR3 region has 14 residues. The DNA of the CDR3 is TGCGCCAGCAGCCCGGGGTTAGCCCCCTACGAGCAGTACTTC. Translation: CASSPGLAPYEQYF.

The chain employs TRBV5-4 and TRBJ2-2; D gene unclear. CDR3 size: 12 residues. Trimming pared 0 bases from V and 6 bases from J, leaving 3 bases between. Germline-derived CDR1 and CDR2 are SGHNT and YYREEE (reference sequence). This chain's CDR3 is CASSLDSGELFF. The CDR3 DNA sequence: TGTGCCAGCAGCTTGGACTCCGGGGAGCTGTTTTTT.

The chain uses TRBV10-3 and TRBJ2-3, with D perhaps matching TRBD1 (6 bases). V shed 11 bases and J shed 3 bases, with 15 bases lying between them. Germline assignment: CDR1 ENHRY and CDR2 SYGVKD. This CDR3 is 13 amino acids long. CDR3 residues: CAARQGSTDTQYF. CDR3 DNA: TGTGCCGCCCGGCAGGGGAGTACAGATACGCAGTATTTT.

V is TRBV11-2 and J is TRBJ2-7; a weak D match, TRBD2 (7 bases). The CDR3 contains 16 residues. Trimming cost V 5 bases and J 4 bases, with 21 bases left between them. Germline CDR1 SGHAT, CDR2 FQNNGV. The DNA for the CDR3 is TGTGCCAGCAGCACCCAACGGGGGGCCTCTCTTTACGAGCAGTACTTC. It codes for CASSTQRGASLYEQYF.

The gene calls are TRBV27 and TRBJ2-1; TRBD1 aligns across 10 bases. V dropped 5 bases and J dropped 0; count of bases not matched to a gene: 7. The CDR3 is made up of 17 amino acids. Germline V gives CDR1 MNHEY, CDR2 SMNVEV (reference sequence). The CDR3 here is CASSPRQGAGSYNEQFF. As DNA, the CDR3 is TGTGCCAGCAGTCCTCGACAGGGGGCCGGCTCCTACAATGAGCAGTTCTTC.

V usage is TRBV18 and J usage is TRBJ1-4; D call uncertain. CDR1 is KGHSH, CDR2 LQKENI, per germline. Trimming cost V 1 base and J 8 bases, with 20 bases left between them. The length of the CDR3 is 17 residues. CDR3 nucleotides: TGTGCCAGCTCACCACGACCCCTTACGTTAATGGGCGAAAAACTGTTTTTT. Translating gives CASSPRPLTLMGEKLFF.

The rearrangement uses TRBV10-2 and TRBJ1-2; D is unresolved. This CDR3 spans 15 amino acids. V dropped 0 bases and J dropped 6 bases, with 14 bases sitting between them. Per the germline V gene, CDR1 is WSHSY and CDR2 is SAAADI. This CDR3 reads CASSESQEGGDGYTF. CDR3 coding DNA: TGCGCCAGCAGTGAGTCCCAAGAGGGTGGGGATGGCTACACCTTC.

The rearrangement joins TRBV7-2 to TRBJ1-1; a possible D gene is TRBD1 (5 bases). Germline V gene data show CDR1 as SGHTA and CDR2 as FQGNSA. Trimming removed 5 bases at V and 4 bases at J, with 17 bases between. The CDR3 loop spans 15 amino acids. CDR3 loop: CASSTLSPQGTEAFF. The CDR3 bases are TGTGCCAGCAGCACCCTCTCGCCTCAGGGCACTGAAGCTTTCTTT.

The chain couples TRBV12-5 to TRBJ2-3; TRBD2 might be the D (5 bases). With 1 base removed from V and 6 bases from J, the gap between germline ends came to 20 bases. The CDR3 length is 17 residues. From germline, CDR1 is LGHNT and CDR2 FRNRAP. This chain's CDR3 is CASGLGLPGSFRDTQYF. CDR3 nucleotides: TGTGCTAGTGGTTTGGGACTACCGGGCAGCTTCAGGGATACGCAGTATTTT. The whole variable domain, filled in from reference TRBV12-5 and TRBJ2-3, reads DARVTQTPRHKVTEMGQEVTMRCQPILGHNTVFWYRQTMMQGLELLAYFRNRAPLDDSGMPKDRFSAEMPDATLATLKIQPSEPRDSAVYFCASGLGLPGSFRDTQYFGPGTRLTVL.

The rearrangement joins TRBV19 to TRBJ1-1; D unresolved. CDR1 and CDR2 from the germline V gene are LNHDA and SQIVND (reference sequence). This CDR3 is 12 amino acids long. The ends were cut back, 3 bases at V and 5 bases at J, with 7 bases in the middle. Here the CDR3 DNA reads TGTGCCAGTAGTATTAGAGGGACTGAAGCTTTCTTT. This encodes CASSIRGTEAFF.

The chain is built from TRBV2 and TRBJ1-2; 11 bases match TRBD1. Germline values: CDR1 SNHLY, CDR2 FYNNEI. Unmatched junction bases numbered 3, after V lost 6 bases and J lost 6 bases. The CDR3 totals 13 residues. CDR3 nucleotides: TGTGCCAGCAGCGGACAGGGGGCTGATGGCTACACCTTC. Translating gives CASSGQGADGYTF.

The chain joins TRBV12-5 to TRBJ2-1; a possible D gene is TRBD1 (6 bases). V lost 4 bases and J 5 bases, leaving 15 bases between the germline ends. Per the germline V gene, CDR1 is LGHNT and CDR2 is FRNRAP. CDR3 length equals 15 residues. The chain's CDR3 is CASGSWQGMNNEQFF. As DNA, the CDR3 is TGTGCTAGTGGTTCGTGGCAGGGGATGAACAATGAGCAGTTCTTC.

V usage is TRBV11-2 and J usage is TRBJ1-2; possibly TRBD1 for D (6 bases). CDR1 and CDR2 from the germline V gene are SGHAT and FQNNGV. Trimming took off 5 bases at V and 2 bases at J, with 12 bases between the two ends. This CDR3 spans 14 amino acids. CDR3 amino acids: CASSAGTGNYGYTF. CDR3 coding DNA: TGTGCCAGCAGCGCGGGTACAGGGAACTATGGCTACACCTTC.

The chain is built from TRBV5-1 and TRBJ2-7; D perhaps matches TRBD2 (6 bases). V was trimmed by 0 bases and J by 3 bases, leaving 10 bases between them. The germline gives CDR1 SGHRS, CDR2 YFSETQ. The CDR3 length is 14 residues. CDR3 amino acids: CASSLALADYEQYF. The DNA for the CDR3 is TGCGCCAGCAGCTTGGCACTAGCAGACTACGAGCAGTACTTC.

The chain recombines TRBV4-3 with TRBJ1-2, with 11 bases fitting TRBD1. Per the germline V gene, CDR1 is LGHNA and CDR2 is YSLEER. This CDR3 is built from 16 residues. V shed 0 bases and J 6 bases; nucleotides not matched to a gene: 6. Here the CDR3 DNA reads TGCGCCAGCAGCCAAGATTGGGGACAGGGGGTTGATGGCTACACCTTC. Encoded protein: CASSQDWGQGVDGYTF.

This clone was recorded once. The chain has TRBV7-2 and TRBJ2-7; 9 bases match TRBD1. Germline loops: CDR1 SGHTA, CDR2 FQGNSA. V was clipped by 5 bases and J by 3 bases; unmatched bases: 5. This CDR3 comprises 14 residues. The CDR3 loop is CASSLGQGGYEQYF. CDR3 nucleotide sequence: TGTGCCAGCAGCCTGGGACAGGGAGGCTACGAGCAGTACTTC.